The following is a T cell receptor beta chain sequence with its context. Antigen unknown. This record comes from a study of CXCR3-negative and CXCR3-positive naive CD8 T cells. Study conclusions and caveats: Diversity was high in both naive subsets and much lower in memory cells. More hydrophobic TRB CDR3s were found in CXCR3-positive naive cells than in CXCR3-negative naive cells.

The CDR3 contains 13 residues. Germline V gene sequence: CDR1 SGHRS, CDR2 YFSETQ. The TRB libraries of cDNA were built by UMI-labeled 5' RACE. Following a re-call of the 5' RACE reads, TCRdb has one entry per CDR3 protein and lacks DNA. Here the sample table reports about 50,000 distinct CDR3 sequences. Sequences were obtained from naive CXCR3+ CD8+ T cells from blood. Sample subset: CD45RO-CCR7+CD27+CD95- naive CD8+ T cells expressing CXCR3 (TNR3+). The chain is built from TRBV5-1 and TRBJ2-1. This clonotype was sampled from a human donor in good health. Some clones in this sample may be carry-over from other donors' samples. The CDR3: CASSPRYRNEQFF. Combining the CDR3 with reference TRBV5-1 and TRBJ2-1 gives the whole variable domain KAGVTQTPRYLIKTRGQQVTLSCSPISGHRSVSWYQQTPGQGLQFLFEYFSETQRNKGNFPGRFSGRQFSNSRSEMNVSTLELGDSALYLCASSPRYRNEQFFGPGTRLTVL.